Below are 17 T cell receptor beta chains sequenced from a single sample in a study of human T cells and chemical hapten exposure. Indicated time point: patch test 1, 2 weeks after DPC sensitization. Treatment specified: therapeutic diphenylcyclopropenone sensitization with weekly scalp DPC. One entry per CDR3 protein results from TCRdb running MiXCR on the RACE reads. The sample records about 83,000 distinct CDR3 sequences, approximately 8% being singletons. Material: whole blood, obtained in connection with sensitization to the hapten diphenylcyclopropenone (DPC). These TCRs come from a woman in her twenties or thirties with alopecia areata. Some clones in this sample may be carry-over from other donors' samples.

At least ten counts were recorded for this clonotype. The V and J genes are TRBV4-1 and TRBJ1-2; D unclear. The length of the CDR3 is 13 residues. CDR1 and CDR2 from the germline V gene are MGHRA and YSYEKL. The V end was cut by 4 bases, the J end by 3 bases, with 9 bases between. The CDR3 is CASSPDVDYGYTF. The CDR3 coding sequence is TGCGCCAGCAGCCCCGACGTTGACTATGGCTACACCTTC.

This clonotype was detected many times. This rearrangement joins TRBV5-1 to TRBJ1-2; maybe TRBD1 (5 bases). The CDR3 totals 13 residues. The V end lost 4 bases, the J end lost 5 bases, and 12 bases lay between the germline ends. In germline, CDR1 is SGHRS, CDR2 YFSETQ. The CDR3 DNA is TGCGCCAGCAGCATTCCGGACACTTATGGCTACACCTTC. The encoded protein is CASSIPDTYGYTF.

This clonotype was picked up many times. CDR3 protein: CASRNRESASGNTIYF. In DNA form, the CDR3 reads TGTGCCAGCAGGAACAGGGAATCGGCGTCTGGAAACACCATATATTTT. V is TRBV5-5 and J is TRBJ1-3; D possibly corresponds to TRBD1 (6 bases). V lost 5 bases and J 1 base, leaving 16 bases between the germline ends. This CDR3 has 16 residues. Germline V gives CDR1 SGHKS, CDR2 YYEKEE (reference sequence).

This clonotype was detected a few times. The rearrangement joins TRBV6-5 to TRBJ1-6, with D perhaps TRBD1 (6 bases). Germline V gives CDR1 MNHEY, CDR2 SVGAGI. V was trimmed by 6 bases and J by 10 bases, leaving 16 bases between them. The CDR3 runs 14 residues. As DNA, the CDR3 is TGTGCCAGCAGCTCGGCCCTAGGGGGATCACCCCTCCACTTT. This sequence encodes CASSSALGGSPLHF.

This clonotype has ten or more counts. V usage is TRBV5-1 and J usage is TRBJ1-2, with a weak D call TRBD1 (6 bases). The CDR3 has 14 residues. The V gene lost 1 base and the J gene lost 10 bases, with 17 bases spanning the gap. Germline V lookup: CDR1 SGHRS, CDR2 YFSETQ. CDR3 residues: CASSLRQVQSDYTF. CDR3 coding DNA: TGCGCCAGCAGCTTGAGACAGGTCCAGAGTGACTACACCTTC.

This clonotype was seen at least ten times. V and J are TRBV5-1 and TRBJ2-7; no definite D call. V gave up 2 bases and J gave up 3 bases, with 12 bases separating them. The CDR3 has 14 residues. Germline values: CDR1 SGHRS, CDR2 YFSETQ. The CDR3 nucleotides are TGCGCCAGCAGCTTACAAGCAGTGGGCTACGAGCAGTACTTC. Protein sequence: CASSLQAVGYEQYF.

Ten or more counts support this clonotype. The CDR3 DNA sequence: TGCAGTGCTAGAACGGCTAGCGGGGGGGCCTTCTCCTACGAGCAGTACTTC. Translating it yields CSARTASGGAFSYEQYF. The rearrangement links TRBV20-1 to TRBJ2-7, with TRBD2 matching 12 bases. J was trimmed by 0 bases and V by 2 bases; bases with no gene match: 8. The V gene's germline CDR1 is DFQATT and CDR2 SNEGSKA (reference sequence). The CDR3 length is 17 residues.

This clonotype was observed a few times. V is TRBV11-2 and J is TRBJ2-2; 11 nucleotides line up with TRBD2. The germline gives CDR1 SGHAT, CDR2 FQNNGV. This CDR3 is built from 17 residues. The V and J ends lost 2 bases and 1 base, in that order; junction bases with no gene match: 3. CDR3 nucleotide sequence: TGTGCCAGCAGCTTACTAGCGGGGGGCTTGAACACCGGGGAGCTGTTTTTT. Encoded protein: CASSLLAGGLNTGELFF.

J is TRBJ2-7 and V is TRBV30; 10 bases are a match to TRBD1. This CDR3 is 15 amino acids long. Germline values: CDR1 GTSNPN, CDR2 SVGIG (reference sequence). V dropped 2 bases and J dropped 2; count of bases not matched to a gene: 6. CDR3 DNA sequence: TGTGCCTGGAGTTACGGACAGGGGGTGCCCTACGAGCAGTACTTC. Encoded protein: CAWSYGQGVPYEQYF.

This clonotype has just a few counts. CDR3 protein: CASSLTAVQPQHF. The DNA for the CDR3 is TGTGCCAGCAGTTTGACAGCCGTACAGCCCCAGCATTTT. The chain combines TRBV12-3 or TRBV12-4 with TRBJ1-5; possibly TRBD1 for D (5 bases). There are 13 residues in the CDR3. The V and J ends lost 3 bases and 7 bases respectively, with 10 bases between them.

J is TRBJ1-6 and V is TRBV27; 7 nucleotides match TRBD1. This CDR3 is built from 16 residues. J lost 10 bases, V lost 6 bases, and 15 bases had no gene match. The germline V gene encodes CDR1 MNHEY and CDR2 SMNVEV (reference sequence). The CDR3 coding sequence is TGTGCCAGCAGCATAACTCACAGGGGAGTAGGCTCACCCCTCCACTTT. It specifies CASSITHRGVGSPLHF.

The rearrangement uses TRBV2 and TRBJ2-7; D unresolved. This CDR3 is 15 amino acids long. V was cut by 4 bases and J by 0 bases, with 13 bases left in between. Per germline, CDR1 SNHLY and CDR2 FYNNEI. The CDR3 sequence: CASSGTFTCSYEQYF. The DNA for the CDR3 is TGTGCCAGCAGTGGCACATTCACCTGCTCCTACGAGCAGTACTTC.

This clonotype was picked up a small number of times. CDR3 nucleotides: TGTGCCTGGAGGGGGACAGGAAACTCCTATGGCTACACCTTC. Its protein product is CAWRGTGNSYGYTF. The rearrangement links TRBV30 to TRBJ1-2; TRBD1 aligns across 8 bases. The CDR3 sequence is 14 residues long. The J segment lost 4 bases and the V segment lost 3 bases, leaving 7 bases of the junction unmatched. Germline-derived CDR1 and CDR2 are GTSNPN and SVGIG (reference sequence).

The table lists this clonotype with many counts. CDR3 sequence (DNA): TGTGCCACCAGTGGCTTTCGGGACAGGGATTCGGGGGCCAACGTCCTGACTTTC. This codes for CATSGFRDRDSGANVLTF. The rearrangement uses TRBV24-1 and TRBJ2-6; 9 bases are shared with TRBD1. Germline V lookup: CDR1 KGHDR, CDR2 SFDVKD. The CDR3 has 18 amino acids. The V gene end was trimmed by 5 bases and the J gene end by 4 bases; junction bases not matched to a gene: 11.

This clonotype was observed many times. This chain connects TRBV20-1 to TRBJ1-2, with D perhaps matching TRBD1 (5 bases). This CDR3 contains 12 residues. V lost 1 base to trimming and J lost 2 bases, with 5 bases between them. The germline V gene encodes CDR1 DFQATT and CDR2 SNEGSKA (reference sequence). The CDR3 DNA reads TGCAGTGCTAGAGGGGACAACTATGGCTACACCTTC. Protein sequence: CSARGDNYGYTF.

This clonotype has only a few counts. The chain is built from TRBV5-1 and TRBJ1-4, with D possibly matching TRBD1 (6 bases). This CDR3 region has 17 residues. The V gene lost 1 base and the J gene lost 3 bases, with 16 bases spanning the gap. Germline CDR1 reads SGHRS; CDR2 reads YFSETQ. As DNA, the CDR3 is TGCGCCAGCAGCTTGTATGGTGATGGGGGCCCTAATGAAAAACTGTTTTTT. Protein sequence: CASSLYGDGGPNEKLFF.

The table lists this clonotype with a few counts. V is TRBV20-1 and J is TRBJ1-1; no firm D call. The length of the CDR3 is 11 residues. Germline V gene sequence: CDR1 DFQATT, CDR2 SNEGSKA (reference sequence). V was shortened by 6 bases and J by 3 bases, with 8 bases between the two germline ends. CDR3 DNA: TGCAGTGCCGAATCCCACACTGAAGCTTTCTTT. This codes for CSAESHTEAFF.